What follows are 2 T cell receptor beta chains derived from one specimen sequenced in a study of glioma-infiltrating T cells after dendritic cell vaccination. Stated time point: after dendritic cell vaccination, including at tumor progression/relapse. TCRdb's copy holds only in-frame clones and misses some; the assay was immunoSEQ multiplex PCR. The sample lists some 91,000 clones, 75% to 90% seen once, with approximately 2.1% in the top ten. The input for sequencing was blood, taken after dendritic cell vaccination. The source is a human donor with glioblastoma.

V gene TRBV18 combines with J gene TRBJ2-7, with a possible D match to TRBD2 (6 bases). Germline V gene sequence: CDR1 KGHSH, CDR2 LQKENI. V gave up 4 bases and J gave up 5 bases, with 21 bases separating them. The CDR3 totals 16 residues. CDR3 sequence (DNA): TGTGCCAGCTCACGGACGGGCGGGATGGAAACCCACGAGCAGTACGTC. It translates to CASSRTGGMETHEQYV.

The genes are TRBV4-2 and TRBJ2-3; the match to TRBD2 covers 9 bases. The CDR3 runs 17 residues. Germline CDR1 LGHNA, CDR2 YNFKEQ. V trimming: 0 bases; J trimming: 5 bases; junction bases outside the gene matches: 9. The CDR3 sequence is CASSQDGVAGVKDTQYF. The CDR3 DNA sequence: TGTGCCAGCAGCCAAGATGGGGTAGCGGGAGTTAAAGATACGCAGTATTTT.